Following are 3 T cell receptor beta chains from one sample sequenced in a study of neoadjuvant nivolumab and ipilimumab in lung cancer. Assay used: immunoSEQ multiplex PCR; TCRdb lists only in-frame clones, some missing. The data show 30,000 to 35,000 clones, 90% seen once. Sequences were derived from peripheral blood, sampled after neoadjuvant nivolumab, alone or with ipilimumab, at or shortly before surgery. The receptor set was obtained from an adult with non-small cell lung cancer.

The chain carries TRBV29-1 and TRBJ1-2; D gene unclear. Looked up from germline, CDR1 is SQVTM and CDR2 is ANQGSEA. This CDR3 region has 13 residues. V shed 1 base and J shed 7 bases, with 13 bases lying between them. The CDR3 is CSVEVGGRAGYTF. CDR3 sequence (DNA): TGCAGCGTTGAAGTTGGAGGAAGGGCTGGCTACACCTTC. The full variable domain, rest sourced from reference TRBV29-1 and TRBJ1-2, is SAVISQKPSRDICQRGTSLTIQCQVDSQVTMMFWYRQQPGQSLTLIATANQGSEATYESGFVIDKFPISRPNLTFSTLTVSNMSPEDSSIYLCSVEVGGRAGYTFGSGTRLTVV.

The gene calls are TRBV7-2 and TRBJ2-7, with TRBD2 matching 10 bases. The CDR3 spans 14 residues. CDR1 SGHTA and CDR2 FQGNSA come from the germline V gene. After removal of 4 bases from V and 6 bases from J, the junction contained 6 bases not matched to a gene. CDR3 bases: TGTGCCAGCAGCTCCACTAGCGGGGAAGGCGAGCAGTACTTC. The encoded protein is CASSSTSGEGEQYF.

This clone was counted once. V usage is TRBV25-1 and J usage is TRBJ1-6, with TRBD1 as a possible D gene (5 bases). In germline, CDR1 is MGHDK, CDR2 SYGVNS. V gave up 2 bases and J gave up 7 bases, with 9 bases separating them. There are 14 residues in the CDR3. This CDR3 reads CASSEQGNNSPLHF. The CDR3 DNA sequence: TGTGCCAGCAGTGAACAGGGTAACAATTCACCCCTCCACTTT.